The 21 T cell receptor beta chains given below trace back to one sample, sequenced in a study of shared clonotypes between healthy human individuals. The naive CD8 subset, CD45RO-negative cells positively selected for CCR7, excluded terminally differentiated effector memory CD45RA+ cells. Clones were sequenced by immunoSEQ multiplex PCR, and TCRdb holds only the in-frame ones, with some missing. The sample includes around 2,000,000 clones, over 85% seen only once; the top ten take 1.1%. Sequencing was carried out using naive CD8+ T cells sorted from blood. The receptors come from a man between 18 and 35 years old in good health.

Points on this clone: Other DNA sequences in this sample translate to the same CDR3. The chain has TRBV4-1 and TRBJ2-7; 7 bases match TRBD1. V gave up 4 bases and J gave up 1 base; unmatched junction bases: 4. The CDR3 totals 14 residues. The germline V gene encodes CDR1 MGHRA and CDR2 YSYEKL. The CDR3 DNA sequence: TGCGCCAGCAGCCCCCGGGACAGTTCCTACGAGCAGTACTTC. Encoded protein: CASSPRDSSYEQYF.

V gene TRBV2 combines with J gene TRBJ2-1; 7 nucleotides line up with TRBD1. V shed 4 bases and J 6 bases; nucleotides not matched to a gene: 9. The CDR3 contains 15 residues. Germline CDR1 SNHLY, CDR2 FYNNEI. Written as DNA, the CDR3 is TGTGCCAGCAGTGGAAGGGGGCTCCCCCTCAATGAGCAGTTCTTC. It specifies CASSGRGLPLNEQFF.

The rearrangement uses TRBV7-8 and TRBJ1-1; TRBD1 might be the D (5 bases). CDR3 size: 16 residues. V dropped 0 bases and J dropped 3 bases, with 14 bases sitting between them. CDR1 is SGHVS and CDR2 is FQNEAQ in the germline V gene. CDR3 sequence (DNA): TGTGCCAGCAGCTTAGCGTGGGGGATAGAGGACACTGAAGCTTTCTTT. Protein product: CASSLAWGIEDTEAFF.

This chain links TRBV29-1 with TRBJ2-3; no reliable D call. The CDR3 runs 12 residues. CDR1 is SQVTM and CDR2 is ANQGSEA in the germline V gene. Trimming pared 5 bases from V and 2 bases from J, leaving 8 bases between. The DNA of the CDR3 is TGCAGCGTTATTGACCCCACAGATACGCAGTATTTT. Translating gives CSVIDPTDTQYF.

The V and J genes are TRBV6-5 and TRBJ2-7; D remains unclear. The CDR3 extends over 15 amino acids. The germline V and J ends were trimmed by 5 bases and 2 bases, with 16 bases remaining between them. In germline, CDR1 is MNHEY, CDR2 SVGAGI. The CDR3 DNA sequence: TGTGCCAGCAGTCCCGGACGATTTTCGACCTACGAGCAGTACTTC. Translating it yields CASSPGRFSTYEQYF.

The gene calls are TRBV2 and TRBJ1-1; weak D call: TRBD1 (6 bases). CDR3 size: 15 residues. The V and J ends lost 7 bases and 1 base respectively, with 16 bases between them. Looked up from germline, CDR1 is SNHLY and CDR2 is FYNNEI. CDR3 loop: CASTPTGHENTEAFF. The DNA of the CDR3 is TGTGCCAGCACCCCGACAGGACACGAGAACACTGAAGCTTTCTTT.

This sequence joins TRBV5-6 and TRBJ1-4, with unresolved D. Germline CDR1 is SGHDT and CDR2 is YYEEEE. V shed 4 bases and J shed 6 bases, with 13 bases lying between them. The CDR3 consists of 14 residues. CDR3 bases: TGTGCCAGCAGCCCCACCGGGTCCTATGAAAAACTGTTTTTT. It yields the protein CASSPTGSYEKLFF.

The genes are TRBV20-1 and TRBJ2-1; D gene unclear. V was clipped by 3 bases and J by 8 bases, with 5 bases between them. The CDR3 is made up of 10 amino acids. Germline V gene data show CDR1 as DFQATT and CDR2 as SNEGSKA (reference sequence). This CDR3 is CSARDHEQFF. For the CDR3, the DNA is TGCAGTGCTAGGGACCATGAGCAGTTCTTC.

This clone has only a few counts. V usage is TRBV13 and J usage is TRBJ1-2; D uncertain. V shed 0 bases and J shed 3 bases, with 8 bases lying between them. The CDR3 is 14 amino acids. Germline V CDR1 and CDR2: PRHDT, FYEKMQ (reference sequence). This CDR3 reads CASSLGSVYYGYTF. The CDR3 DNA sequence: TGTGCCAGCAGCTTAGGCTCCGTCTACTATGGCTACACCTTC. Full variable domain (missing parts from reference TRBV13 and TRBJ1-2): AAGVIQSPRHLIKEKRETATLKCYPIPRHDTVYWYQQGPGQDPQFLISFYEKMQSDKGSIPDRFSAQQFSDYHSELNMSSLELGDSALYFCASSLGSVYYGYTFGSGTRLTVV.

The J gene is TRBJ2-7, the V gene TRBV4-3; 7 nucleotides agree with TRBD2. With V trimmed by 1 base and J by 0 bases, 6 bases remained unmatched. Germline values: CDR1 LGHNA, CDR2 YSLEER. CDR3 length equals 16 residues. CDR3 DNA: TGCGCCAGCAGCCAAGCTTGGGGGACTACCTCCTACGAGCAGTACTTC. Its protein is CASSQAWGTTSYEQYF.

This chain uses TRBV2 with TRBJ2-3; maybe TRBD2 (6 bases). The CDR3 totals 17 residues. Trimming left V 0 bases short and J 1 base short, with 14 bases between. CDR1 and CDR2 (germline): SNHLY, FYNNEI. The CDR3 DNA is TGTGCCAGCAGTGAAGCGCTGGAGGGGCCGGGCACAGATACGCAGTATTTT. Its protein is CASSEALEGPGTDTQYF.

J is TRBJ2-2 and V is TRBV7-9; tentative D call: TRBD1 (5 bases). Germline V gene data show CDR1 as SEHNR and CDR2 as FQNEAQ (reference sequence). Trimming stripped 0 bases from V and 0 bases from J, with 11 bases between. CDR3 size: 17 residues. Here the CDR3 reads CASSLADGRANTGELFF. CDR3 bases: TGTGCCAGCAGCTTAGCAGACGGCAGGGCGAACACCGGGGAGCTGTTTTTT.

CDR3 sequence reads: CASSYTSGGTDTQYF. CDR3 DNA sequence: TGTGCCAGCAGTTATACTAGCGGGGGAACAGATACGCAGTATTTT. The chain uses TRBV27 and TRBJ2-3; 11 bases match TRBD2. Germline CDR1 reads MNHEY; CDR2 reads SMNVEV (reference sequence). Losses at the gene ends were 4 bases for V and 3 bases for J; bases not matched to a gene: 3. The CDR3 covers 15 residues.

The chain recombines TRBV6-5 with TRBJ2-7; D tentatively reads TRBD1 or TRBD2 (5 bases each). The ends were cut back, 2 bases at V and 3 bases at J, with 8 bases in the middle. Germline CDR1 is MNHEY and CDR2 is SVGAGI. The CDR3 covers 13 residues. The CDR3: CASSYGGIYEQYF. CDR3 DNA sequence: TGTGCCAGCAGTTACGGGGGAATCTACGAGCAGTACTTC.

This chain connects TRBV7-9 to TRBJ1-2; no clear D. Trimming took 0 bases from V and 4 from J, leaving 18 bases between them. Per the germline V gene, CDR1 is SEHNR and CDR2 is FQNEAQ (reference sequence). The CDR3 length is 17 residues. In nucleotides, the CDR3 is TGTGCCAGCAGCTTAGCAAGCCTAACGGACCCTGGCTATGGCTACACCTTC. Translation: CASSLASLTDPGYGYTF. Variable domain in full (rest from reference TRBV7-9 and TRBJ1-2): DTGVSQNPRHKITKRGQNVTFRCDPISEHNRLYWYRQTLGQGPEFLTYFQNEAQLEKSRLLSDRFSAERPKGSFSTLEIQRTEQGDSAMYLCASSLASLTDPGYGYTFGSGTRLTVV.

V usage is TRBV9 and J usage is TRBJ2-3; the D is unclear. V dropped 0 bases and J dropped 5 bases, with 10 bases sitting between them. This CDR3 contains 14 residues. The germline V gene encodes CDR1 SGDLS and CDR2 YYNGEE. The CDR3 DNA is TGTGCCAGCAGCGTAGCCGTCATAGAAGATACGCAGTATTTT. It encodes CASSVAVIEDTQYF. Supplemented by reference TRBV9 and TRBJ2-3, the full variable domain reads DSGVTQTPKHLITATGQRVTLRCSPRSGDLSVYWYQQSLDQGLQFLIQYYNGEERAKGNILERFSAQQFPDLHSELNLSSLELGDSALYFCASSVAVIEDTQYFGPGTRLTVL.

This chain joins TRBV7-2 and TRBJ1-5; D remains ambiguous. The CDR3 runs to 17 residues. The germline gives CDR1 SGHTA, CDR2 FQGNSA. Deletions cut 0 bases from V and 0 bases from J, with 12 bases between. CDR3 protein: CASSLAWREHSNQPQHF. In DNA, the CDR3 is TGTGCCAGCAGCTTAGCTTGGCGGGAGCATAGCAATCAGCCCCAGCATTTT. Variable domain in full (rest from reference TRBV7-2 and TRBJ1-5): GAGVSQSPSNKVTEKGKDVELRCDPISGHTALYWYRQSLGQGLEFLIYFQGNSAPDKSGLPSDRFSAERTGGSVSTLTIQRTQQEDSAVYLCASSLAWREHSNQPQHFGDGTRLSIL.

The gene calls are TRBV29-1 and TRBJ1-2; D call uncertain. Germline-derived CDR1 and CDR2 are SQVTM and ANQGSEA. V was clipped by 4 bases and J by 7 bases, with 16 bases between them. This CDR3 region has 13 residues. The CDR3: CSVAGLDLSGYTF. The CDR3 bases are TGCAGCGTTGCTGGCCTGGACCTCTCTGGCTACACCTTC.

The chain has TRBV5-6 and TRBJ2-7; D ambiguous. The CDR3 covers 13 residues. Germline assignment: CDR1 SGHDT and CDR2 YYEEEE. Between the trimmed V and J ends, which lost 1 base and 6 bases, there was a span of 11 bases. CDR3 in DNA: TGTGCCAGCAGCTTGTTTGGCGCCCCCGAGCAGTACTTC. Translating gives CASSLFGAPEQYF.

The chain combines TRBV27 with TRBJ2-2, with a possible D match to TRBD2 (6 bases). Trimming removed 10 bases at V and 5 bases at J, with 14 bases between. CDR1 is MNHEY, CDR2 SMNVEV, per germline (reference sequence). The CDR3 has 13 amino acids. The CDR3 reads CATLGAGTGELFF. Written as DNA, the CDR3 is TGTGCCACCCTCGGGGCGGGGACCGGGGAGCTGTTTTTT.

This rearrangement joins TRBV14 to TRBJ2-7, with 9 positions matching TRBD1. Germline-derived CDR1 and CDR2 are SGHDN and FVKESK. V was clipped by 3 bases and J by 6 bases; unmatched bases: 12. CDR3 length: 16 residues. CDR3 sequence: CASSHVTGTGFREQYF. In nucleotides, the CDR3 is TGTGCCAGCAGCCATGTTACCGGGACAGGGTTCCGCGAGCAGTACTTC.